Detailed here is one TCR beta chain. The germline V gene has CDR1 SGDLS and CDR2 YYNGEE. The length of the CDR3 is 15 residues. The V gene end was trimmed by 4 bases and the J gene end by 0 bases; junction bases not matched to a gene: 5. Sample treatment: some 20 received Ad26.COV2.S at low or high dose, single or two shots; 5 received placebo; per-sample allocation not given. Sample collection was performed on day 63 after the first vaccine or placebo injection. The data derive from a study of Ad26.COV2.S vaccination and SARS-CoV-2 variants. The table came from immunoSEQ multiplex PCR; TCRdb's copy has only in-frame clones and leaves some out. Among over 400,000 clones, roughly 88% were seen once, and the ten largest hold less than 5.5%.

The clonotype comes from a person aged 18-60 years who received the Ad26.COV2.S COVID-19 vaccine or a placebo. The sequences come from peripheral blood, collected in a trial of Ad26.COV2.S vaccine versus placebo. This rearrangement joins TRBV9 to TRBJ2-3, with 7 bases that match TRBD1. CDR3: CASSPGGHSTDTQYF. The CDR3 coding sequence is TGTGCCAGCAGCCCAGGGGGACACAGCACAGATACGCAGTATTTT.